The rows below give T cell receptor beta chains drawn from one sample of a study of CXCR3-negative and CXCR3-positive naive CD8 T cells. After re-calling the 5' RACE reads, TCRdb lists one entry per CDR3 protein, DNA absent. This table lists approximately 100,000 distinct CDR3 sequences. The material sequenced was naive CXCR3+ CD8+ T cells from blood. These receptors originate from a human donor in good health. Some clones in this sample may be carry-over from other donors' samples. Each CDR3 is given with its conserved first and last residue.

v_gene	j_gene	CDR3aa
TRBV27	TRBJ2-1	CASSSGLAGRSYNEQFF
TRBV9	TRBJ2-7	CASSPRLAGGPEQYF
TRBV4-2	TRBJ1-2	CASSQVNGPNYGYTF
TRBV28	TRBJ2-5	CASSRGLTSETQYF
TRBV7-3	TRBJ2-3	CASSSGTSSTDTQYF
TRBV4-3	TRBJ2-3	CASSQEVRAQAKKYF
TRBV5-1	TRBJ1-1	CASSLEDFTEAFF
TRBV11-2	TRBJ1-4	CASSTRQAINEKLFF
TRBV10-2	TRBJ2-7	CASTLAGGTYEQYF
TRBV18	TRBJ2-7	CASSSRDGYSYEQYF
TRBV27	TRBJ2-3	CASSLSPPGSTDTQYF
TRBV29-1	TRBJ2-3	CSVESWVSDTQYF
TRBV6-2/TRBV6-3	TRBJ2-1	CASSYSSEGFGSSYNEQFF
TRBV13	TRBJ2-4	CASSLDFYGQGHENIQYF
TRBV28	TRBJ2-7	CASTSTSYREIKAYEQYF
TRBV4-2	TRBJ2-4	CASSQEDNYGLDIQYF
TRBV6-5	TRBJ1-2	CASSSSDGPRGYGYTF
TRBV6-5	TRBJ2-7	CASIVGPEIYF
TRBV19	TRBJ2-7	CASSITGKPYEQYF
TRBV29-1	TRBJ1-1	CSVEGVGPGAFF
TRBV21-1	TRBJ2-1	CASSDVAGGIYNEQFF
TRBV14	TRBJ2-1	CASSQFLLSSYNEQFF
TRBV28	TRBJ1-5	CASSPETGSYLIGDHSNQPQHF
TRBV4-1	TRBJ1-5	CASSHTVSNQPQHF
TRBV28	TRBJ1-5	CASSSTGRNQPQHF
TRBV6-6	TRBJ2-3	CASSLTSGMTDTQNF
TRBV9	TRBJ2-7	CASSVGGGTYEQYF
TRBV9	TRBJ2-7	CASSSTGGYEQYF
TRBV5-1	TRBJ2-1	CASSLSGPLYNEQFF
TRBV5-6	TRBJ2-3	CASSFYSGWVTDTQYF
TRBV21-1	TRBJ2-3	CASSKPRLYRVPDTQYF
TRBV2	TRBJ2-5	CASRPGQMGETQYF
TRBV25-1	TRBJ1-6	CASSVTGGNSPLHF
TRBV5-1	TRBJ1-1	CASSLVLGMDDTEAFF
TRBV28	TRBJ1-1	CASSLESGTEAFF
TRBV12-3/TRBV12-4	TRBJ2-2	CASSLKWSGELFF
TRBV7-8	TRBJ2-7	CASSAGISYEQYF
TRBV4-1	TRBJ2-1	CASSQDPGQGPYNEQFF
TRBV28	TRBJ2-2	CASGARPDTGELFF
TRBV27	TRBJ1-2	CASRPGQGLVGYTF
TRBV7-9	TRBJ2-5	CASSLMREPGPPNKVPRETQYF
TRBV25-1	TRBJ2-7	CASSESGSYEQYF
TRBV28	TRBJ2-1	CASRLRGSSYNEQFF